This entry lists 3 T cell receptor beta chains sequenced from one sample in a study of blood T cell repertoires in COVID-19. Method: immunoSEQ multiplex PCR; TCRdb's copy keeps in-frame clones and lacks some. Here the sample spans fewer than 250,000 clones, about 85% being singletons. The specimen was peripheral blood. These TCRs come from a man aged 25 to 40 with acute or convalescent COVID-19.

This chain uses TRBV5-5 with TRBJ2-2; D remains ambiguous. The CDR3 length is 16 residues. CDR1 is SGHKS and CDR2 is YYEKEE in the germline V gene (reference sequence). The V gene lost 3 bases and the J gene lost 11 bases, with 23 bases spanning the gap. The DNA of the CDR3 is TGTGCCAGCAGCTCCCGTTTTGTACAGAGCCCCTCAGAGCTGTTTTTT. Translated, it gives CASSSRFVQSPSELFF.

This chain connects TRBV10-2 to TRBJ1-1, with a weak D call TRBD1 (6 bases). Per the germline V gene, CDR1 is WSHSY and CDR2 is SAAADI. The V end was cut by 6 bases, the J end by 4 bases, with 15 bases between. The CDR3 runs 14 residues. CDR3: CASRGHGATTEAFF. DNA for the CDR3: TGCGCCAGCAGGGGACACGGAGCTACCACTGAAGCTTTCTTT.

The chain has TRBV7-9 and TRBJ2-1; 12 bases map to TRBD2. CDR1 is SEHNR, CDR2 FQNEAQ, per germline (reference sequence). The CDR3 spans 16 residues. The V gene end was trimmed by 4 bases and the J gene end by 7 bases; junction bases not matched to a gene: 8. The CDR3 here is CASSSGLAGNYNEQFF. The CDR3 coding sequence is TGTGCCAGCAGCTCAGGACTAGCGGGGAACTATAATGAGCAGTTCTTC.